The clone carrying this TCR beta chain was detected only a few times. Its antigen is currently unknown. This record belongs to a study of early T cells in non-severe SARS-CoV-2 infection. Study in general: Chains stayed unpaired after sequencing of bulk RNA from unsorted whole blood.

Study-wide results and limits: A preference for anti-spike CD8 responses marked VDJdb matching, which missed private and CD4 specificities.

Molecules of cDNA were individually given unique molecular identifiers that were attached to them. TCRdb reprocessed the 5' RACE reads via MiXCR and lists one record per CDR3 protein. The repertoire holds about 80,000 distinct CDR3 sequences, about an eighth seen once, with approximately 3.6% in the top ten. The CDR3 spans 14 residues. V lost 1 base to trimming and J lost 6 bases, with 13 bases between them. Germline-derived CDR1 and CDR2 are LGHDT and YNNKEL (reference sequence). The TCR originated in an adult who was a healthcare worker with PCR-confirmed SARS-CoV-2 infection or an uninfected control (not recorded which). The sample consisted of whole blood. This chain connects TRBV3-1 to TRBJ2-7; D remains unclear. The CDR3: CASSQVASSSEQYF. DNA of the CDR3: TGTGCCAGCAGCCAAGTGGCTAGTTCCAGCGAGCAGTACTTC.